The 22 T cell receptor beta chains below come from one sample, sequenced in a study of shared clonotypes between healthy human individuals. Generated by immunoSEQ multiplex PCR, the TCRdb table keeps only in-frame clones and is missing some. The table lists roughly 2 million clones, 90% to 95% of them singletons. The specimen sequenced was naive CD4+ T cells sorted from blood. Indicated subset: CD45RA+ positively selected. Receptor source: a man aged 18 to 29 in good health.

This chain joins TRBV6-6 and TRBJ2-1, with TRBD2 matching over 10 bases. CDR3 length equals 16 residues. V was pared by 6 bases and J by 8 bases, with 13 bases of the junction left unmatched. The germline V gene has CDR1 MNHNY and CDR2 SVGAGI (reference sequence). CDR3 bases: TGTGCCAGCAGGGAACTAGCGGGAACTGCATTCGATGAGCAGTTCTTC. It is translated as CASRELAGTAFDEQFF.

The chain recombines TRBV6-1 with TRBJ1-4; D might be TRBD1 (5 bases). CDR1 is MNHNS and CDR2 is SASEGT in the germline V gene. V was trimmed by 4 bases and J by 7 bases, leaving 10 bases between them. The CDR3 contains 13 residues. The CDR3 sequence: CASSGGTGEKLFF. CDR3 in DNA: TGTGCCAGCAGTGGAGGGACCGGTGAAAAACTGTTTTTT.

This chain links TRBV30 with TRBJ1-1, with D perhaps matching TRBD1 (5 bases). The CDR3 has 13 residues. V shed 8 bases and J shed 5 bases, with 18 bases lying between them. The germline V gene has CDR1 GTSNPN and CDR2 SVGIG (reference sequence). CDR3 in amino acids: CAHTTSGVTEAFF. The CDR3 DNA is TGTGCCCACACCACATCGGGGGTAACTGAAGCTTTCTTT.

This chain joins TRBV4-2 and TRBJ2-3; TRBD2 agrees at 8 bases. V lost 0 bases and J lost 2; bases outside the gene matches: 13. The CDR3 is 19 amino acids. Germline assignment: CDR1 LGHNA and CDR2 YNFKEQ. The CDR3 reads CASSQDSGRGGKYTDTQYF. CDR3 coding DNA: TGTGCCAGCAGCCAAGATAGTGGGCGCGGGGGGAAATACACAGATACGCAGTATTTT.

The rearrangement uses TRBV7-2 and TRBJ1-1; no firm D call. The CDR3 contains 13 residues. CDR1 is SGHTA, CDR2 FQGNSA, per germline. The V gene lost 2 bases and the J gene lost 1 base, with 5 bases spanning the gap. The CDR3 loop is CASSLQSNTEAFF. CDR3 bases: TGTGCCAGCAGCTTACAATCGAACACTGAAGCTTTCTTT.

The CDR3 bases are TGCGCCAGCAGCACCCAGGGTTCCGTGAACACTGAAGCTTTCTTT. Translating it yields CASSTQGSVNTEAFF. The rearrangement links TRBV5-1 to TRBJ1-1, with a possible D match to TRBD1 (5 bases). Germline assignment: CDR1 SGHRS and CDR2 YFSETQ. Trimming took off 4 bases at V and 0 bases at J, with 13 bases between the two ends. This CDR3 has 15 amino acids.

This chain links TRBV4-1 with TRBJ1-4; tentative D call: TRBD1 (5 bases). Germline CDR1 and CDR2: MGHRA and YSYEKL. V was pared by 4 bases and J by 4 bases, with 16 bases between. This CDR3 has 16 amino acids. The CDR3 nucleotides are TGCGCCAGCAGCCCAAGCCGCGGGGGGGATAATGAAAAACTGTTTTTT. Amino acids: CASSPSRGGDNEKLFF.

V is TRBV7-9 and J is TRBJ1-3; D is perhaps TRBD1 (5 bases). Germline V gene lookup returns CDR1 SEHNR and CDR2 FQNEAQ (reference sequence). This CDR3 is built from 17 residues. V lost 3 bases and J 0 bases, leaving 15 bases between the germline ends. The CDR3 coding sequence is TGTGCCAGCAGCTTTGGGGCAGGGCTATACTCTGGAAACACCATATATTTT. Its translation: CASSFGAGLYSGNTIYF.

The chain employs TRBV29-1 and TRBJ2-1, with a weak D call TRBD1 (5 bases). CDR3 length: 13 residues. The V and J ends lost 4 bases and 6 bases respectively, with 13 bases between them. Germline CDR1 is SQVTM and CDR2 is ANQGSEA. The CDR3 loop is CSVVAQGGNEQFF. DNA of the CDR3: TGCAGCGTTGTAGCTCAGGGTGGCAATGAGCAGTTCTTC.

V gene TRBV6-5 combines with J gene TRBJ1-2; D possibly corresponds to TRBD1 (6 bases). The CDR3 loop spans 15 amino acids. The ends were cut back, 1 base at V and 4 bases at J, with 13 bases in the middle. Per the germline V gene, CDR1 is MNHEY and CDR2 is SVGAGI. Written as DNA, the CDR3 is TGTGCCAGCAGTTACTTAGTACAGGGTCGCTATGGCTACACCTTC. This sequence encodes CASSYLVQGRYGYTF.

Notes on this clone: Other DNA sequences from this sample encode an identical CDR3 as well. The CDR3 region is CASRGPNQPQHF. The CDR3 region has the DNA TGTGCCAGCAGGGGGCCAAATCAGCCCCAGCATTTT. This chain uses TRBV28 with TRBJ1-5; a weak D match, TRBD1 (5 bases). The CDR3 is 12 amino acids. V dropped 6 bases and J dropped 4 bases, with 7 bases sitting between them. CDR1 MDHEN and CDR2 SYDVKM come from the germline V gene.

The CDR3 DNA sequence: TGTGCCAGCAGTGAAGACAGCGGGAGGGCCTTTTTGAATGAGCAGTTCTTC. This gives the protein CASSEDSGRAFLNEQFF. This chain joins TRBV6-1 and TRBJ2-1, with 10 bases fitting TRBD2. The CDR3 runs to 17 residues. V trimming: 1 base; J trimming: 7 bases; junction bases outside the gene matches: 10. From germline, CDR1 is MNHNS and CDR2 SASEGT.

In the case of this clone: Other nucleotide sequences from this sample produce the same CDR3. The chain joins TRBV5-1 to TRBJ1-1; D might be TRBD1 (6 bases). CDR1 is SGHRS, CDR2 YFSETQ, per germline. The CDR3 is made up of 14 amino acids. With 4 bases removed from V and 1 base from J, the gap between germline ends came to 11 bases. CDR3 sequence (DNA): TGCGCCAGCAGCACGACAGGTGGGAACACTGAAGCTTTCTTT. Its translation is CASSTTGGNTEAFF.

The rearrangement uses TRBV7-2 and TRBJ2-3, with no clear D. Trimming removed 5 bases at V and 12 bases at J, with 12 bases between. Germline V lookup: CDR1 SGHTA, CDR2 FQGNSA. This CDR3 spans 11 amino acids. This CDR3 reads CASSQSGPQYF. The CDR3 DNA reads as TGTGCCAGCAGCCAATCCGGGCCTCAGTATTTT.

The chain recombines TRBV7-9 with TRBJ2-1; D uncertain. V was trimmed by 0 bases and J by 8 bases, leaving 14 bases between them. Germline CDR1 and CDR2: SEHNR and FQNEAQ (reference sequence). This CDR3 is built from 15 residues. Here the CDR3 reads CASSLASPLLDEQFF. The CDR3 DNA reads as TGTGCCAGCAGCTTAGCGAGCCCGCTATTAGATGAGCAGTTCTTC.

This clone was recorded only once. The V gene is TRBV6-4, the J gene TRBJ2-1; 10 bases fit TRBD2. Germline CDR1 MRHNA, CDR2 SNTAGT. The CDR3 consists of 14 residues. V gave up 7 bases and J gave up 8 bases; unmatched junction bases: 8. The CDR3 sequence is CASKGLAGAYEQFF. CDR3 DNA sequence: TGTGCCAGCAAAGGGCTAGCGGGAGCCTATGAGCAGTTCTTC.

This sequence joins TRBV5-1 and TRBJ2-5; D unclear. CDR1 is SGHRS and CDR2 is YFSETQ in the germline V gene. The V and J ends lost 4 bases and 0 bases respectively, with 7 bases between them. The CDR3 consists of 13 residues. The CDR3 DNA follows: TGCGCCAGCAGCGTCTCGTACCAAGAGACCCAGTACTTC. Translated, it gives CASSVSYQETQYF.

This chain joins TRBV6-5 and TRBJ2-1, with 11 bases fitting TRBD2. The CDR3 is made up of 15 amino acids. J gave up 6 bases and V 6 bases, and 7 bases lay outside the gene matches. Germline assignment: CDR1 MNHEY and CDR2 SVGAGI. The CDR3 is CASSRSTSGANEQFF. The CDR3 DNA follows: TGTGCCAGCAGCCGGTCGACTAGCGGGGCCAATGAGCAGTTCTTC.

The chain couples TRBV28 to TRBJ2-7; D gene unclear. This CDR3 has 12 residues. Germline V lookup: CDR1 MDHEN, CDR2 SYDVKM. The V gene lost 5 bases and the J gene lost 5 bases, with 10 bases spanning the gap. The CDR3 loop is CASSTNLNEQYF. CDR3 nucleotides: TGTGCCAGCAGTACGAACCTAAACGAGCAGTACTTC.

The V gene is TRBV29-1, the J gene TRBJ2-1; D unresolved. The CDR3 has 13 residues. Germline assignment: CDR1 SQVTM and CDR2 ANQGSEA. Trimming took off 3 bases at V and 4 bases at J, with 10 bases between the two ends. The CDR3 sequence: CSVETSVYNEQFF. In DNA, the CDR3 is TGCAGCGTTGAGACGTCAGTATACAATGAGCAGTTCTTC.

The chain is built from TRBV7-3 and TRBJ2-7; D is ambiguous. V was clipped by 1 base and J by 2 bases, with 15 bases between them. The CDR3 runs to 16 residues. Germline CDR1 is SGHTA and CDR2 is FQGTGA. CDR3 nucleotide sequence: TGTGCCAGCAGCTTAAATAGACTGACTGGCCCCTACGAGCAGTACTTC. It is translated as CASSLNRLTGPYEQYF.

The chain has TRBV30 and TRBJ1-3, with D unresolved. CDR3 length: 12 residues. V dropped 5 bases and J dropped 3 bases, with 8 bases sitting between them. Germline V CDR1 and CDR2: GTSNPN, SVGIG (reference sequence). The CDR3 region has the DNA TGTGCCTGGGTGCCTCATGGAAACACCATATATTTT. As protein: CAWVPHGNTIYF.